Listed here is a single T cell receptor (beta chain). Its antigen is not yet known. Sequence at one end of the junction differs from germline and may be a read error. The immunoSEQ Assay, a bias-controlled multiplex PCR, was used to amplify TCRbeta CDR3 regions from genomic DNA. Per the source publication's procedure: Within the assay, amplification of reference gene primers was used to estimate how many nucleated cells each sample contained. To quantify the absolute abundance of each unique TCRbeta CDR3 rearrangement, sequence reads were collapsed and filtered. For each sample, productive Simpson clonality was calculated as the square root of Simpson's diversity index across productive rearrangements. Sourced from immuneACCESS, this table was stored by TCRdb with only in-frame sequences that have V and J called. A share of the clones is absent; for the studies checked, an unresolved V gene accounts for under half, and the remainder has no known explanation. The D gene and trimming were derived from the DNA, and the V and J assignments and clone size from that table. The sample records approximately 170,000 clones, approximately 85% of which are singletons. The ten most abundant clones make up 6.9% of the sample.

These data belong to a study of blood T cell repertoires in COVID-19 (dated by TCRdb to 2020 to 2021). Background on the whole study: Samples covering the acute and convalescent phases of COVID-19 were provided by collaborators in the United States, Italy and Spain. A de-identified subject ID, COVID-19 status, age in years and sex were almost always included in the sample metadata. The material from the prospective study consisted of cDNA or gDNA derived from T cells, B-cell-depleted T cells, or PBMCs. Subjects who had been exposed to COVID-19, were actively infected with it, or had recovered from it provided the deeply sampled blood TCRbeta repertoires that made up the dataset. The repertoires were made available in a free public database intended to serve as a resource for research on the immune response to SARS-CoV-2. Samples came from the ongoing ImmuneRACE study (first 160 participants) plus 1,254 subjects from 6 global collaborators. Where HLA class I and class II types were available, the types were taken from metadata supplied by the sample provider, not from assay-based typing. What the authors observed across the whole study: The quantity of clinical and demographic metadata differed by source and by participant and was supplied without curation.

At one collaborating source in Seattle, patients were enrolled during active infection and were followed longitudinally through the course of disease. Each collaborating institution followed its own protocols to collect whole blood in K2EDTA tubes. For TCRbeta analysis, collaborators shipped samples as frozen whole blood, isolated PBMCs, or DNA extracted from either of those sample types. The cysteine opens and the phenylalanine closes a CDR3 of 13 amino acids. Just CDR3 DNA is preserved here, 39 bases in frame from base 1. CDR1 and CDR2, per the germline V gene, are SGHVS and FQNEAQ. This receptor chain uses TRBV7-8 and TRBJ1-1, with 7 junctional bases fitting TRBD1. This TCR derives from a man older than 75 with COVID-19, enrolled during active disease. Sequenced sample: peripheral blood. At the DNA level, the sequence is TGTGCCAGCAGCTTCGTTAGACAGGGCAGCGTCACTTTT. Translated, this is CASSFVRQGSVTF.